These 6 T cell receptor beta chains share one sample of origin, sequenced in a study of blood T cells in healthy people across ages. For the second PCR, which ran for about 7 to 11 cycles, a sample-barcoded 5' primer and a J-beta primer mix were used. MiXCR was run by TCRdb on the 5' RACE reads, yielding one entry per CDR3 protein. The data show 800,000 to 900,000 distinct CDR3 sequences, approximately 65% seen once. Sequences were obtained from blood. These receptor sequences come from a man younger than 45 in good health.

The V gene is TRBV6-5, the J gene TRBJ2-7; D is perhaps TRBD1 (6 bases). This CDR3 is 15 amino acids long. From germline, CDR1 is MNHEY and CDR2 SVGAGI. V was cut by 1 base and J by 5 bases, with 15 bases left in between. The CDR3 DNA reads as TGTGCCAGCAGTTACTTAACAGGGAGTTCCGACGAGCAGTACTTC. Its protein is CASSYLTGSSDEQYF.

This clonotype was seen a handful of times. V and J are TRBV20-1 and TRBJ2-5; TRBD2 aligns across 8 bases. Losses at the gene ends were 1 base for V and 5 bases for J; bases not matched to a gene: 12. Looked up from germline, CDR1 is DFQATT and CDR2 is SNEGSKA (reference sequence). CDR3 length: 16 residues. The CDR3: CSARVYGSGGPETQYF. CDR3 sequence (DNA): TGCAGTGCTAGAGTTTACGGCTCGGGGGGGCCGGAGACCCAGTACTTC.

This chain joins TRBV3-1 and TRBJ2-1; the D gene could be TRBD1 or TRBD2 (5 bases each). The closer fit of TRBJ2-7 to the DNA end suggests the J call may be wrong. Germline V CDR1 and CDR2: LGHDT, YNNKEL (reference sequence). The CDR3 covers 12 residues. CDR3 DNA sequence: TGTGCCAGCAGCCGGGGGACCCACGAGCAGTACTTC. This translates into CASSRGTHEQYF.

This clonotype occurred a few times. The chain recombines TRBV5-1 with TRBJ1-2; no firm D call. This CDR3 contains 14 residues. The germline gives CDR1 SGHRS, CDR2 YFSETQ. V dropped 0 bases and J dropped 2 bases, with 8 bases sitting between them. The CDR3 region has the DNA TGCGCCAGCAGCTTGGTCTACGGGAACTATGGCTACACCTTC. Translation: CASSLVYGNYGYTF.

The rearrangement links TRBV6-1 to TRBJ2-7; 8 nucleotides agree with TRBD1. Germline V gene data show CDR1 as MNHNS and CDR2 as SASEGT. J gave up 1 base and V 5 bases, and 10 bases lay outside the gene matches. The CDR3 is 16 amino acids. CDR3 sequence (DNA): TGTGCCAGCAGTCCAACTGCCGGGACAGGTTCCTACGAGCAGTACTTC. Amino acids: CASSPTAGTGSYEQYF.

The chain uses TRBV20-1 and TRBJ2-5; unclear D gene. The CDR3 spans 16 residues. V was trimmed by 4 bases and J by 5 bases, leaving 23 bases between them. Germline V gene sequence: CDR1 DFQATT, CDR2 SNEGSKA (reference sequence). The CDR3 nucleotides are TGCAGTGCTAAAGAGGCAACGCAGCCAGGTGGTGAGACCCAGTACTTC. It is translated as CSAKEATQPGGETQYF.